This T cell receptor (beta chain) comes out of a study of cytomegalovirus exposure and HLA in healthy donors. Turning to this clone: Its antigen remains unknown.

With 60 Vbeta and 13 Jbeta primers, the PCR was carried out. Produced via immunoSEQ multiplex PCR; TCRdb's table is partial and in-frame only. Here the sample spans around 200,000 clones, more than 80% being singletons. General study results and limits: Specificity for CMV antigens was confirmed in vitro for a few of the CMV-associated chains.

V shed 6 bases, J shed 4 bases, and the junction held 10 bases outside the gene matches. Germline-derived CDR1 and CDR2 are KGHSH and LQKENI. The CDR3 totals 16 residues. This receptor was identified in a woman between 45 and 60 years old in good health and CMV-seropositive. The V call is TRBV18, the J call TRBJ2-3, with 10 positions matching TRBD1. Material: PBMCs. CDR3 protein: CASSLRTGGSSDTQYF. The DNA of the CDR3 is TGTGCCAGCTCCCTAAGGACAGGGGGATCGTCAGATACGCAGTATTTT. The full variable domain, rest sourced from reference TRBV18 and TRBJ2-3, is NAGVMQNPRHLVRRRGQEARLRCSPMKGHSHVYWYRQLPEEGLKFMVYLQKENIIDESGMPKERFSAEFPKEGPSILRIQQVVRGDSAAYFCASSLRTGGSSDTQYFGPGTRLTVL.